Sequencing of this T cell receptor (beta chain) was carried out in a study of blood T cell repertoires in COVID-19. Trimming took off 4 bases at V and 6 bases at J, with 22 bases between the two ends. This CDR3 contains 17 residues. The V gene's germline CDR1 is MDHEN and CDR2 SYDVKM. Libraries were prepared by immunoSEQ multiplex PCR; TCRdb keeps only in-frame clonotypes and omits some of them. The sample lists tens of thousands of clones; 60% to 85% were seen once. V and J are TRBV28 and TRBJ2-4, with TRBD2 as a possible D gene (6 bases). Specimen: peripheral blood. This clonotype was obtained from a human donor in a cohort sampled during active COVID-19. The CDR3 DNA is TGTGCCAGCAGTTCCCTTCGGGAGCTCGCTACGGGAAACATTCAGTACTTC. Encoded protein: CASSSLRELATGNIQYF.